Below, one T cell receptor (beta chain) is given with its context. The assay was immunoSEQ multiplex PCR, and TCRdb's table has in-frame clones only and misses some. The sample shows approximately 84,000 clones, 90% to 95% of them seen only once. The data belong to a study of control samples from healthy donors and cancer patients. Sequenced input: blood. The source of this sequence is a man younger than 45 in good health.

The CDR3 is CASSLGDGQPQHF. The CDR3 DNA follows: TGCGCCAGCAGCTTAGGGGATGGGCAGCCCCAGCATTTT. The chain recombines TRBV5-1 with TRBJ1-5; D might be TRBD1 (5 bases). The ends were cut back, 2 bases at V and 7 bases at J, with 10 bases in the middle. The length of the CDR3 is 13 residues. CDR1 is SGHRS, CDR2 YFSETQ, per germline. The full variable domain, its missing parts supplied by reference TRBV5-1 and TRBJ1-5, is KAGVTQTPRYLIKTRGQQVTLSCSPISGHRSVSWYQQTPGQGLQFLFEYFSETQRNKGNFPGRFSGRQFSNSRSEMNVSTLELGDSALYLCASSLGDGQPQHFGDGTRLSIL.